This TCR beta chain was observed in a study of cytomegalovirus exposure and HLA in healthy donors. Study results and caveats: Later analysis identified several of the most significant clusters that appeared linked to common viral pathogens. Cytomegalovirus association was assigned to 150 to 200 TCR beta chains.

A remark on this clone: Its antigen is still unknown.

The CDR3 is made up of 14 amino acids. CDR1 and CDR2 from the germline V gene are SEHNR and FQNEAQ (reference sequence). Trimming left V 3 bases short and J 3 bases short, with 8 bases between. PCR amplification relied on 60 Vbeta primers (plus 13 Jbeta primers). Data came from immunoSEQ multiplex PCR; TCRdb stores just in-frame clones and leaves some out. This table holds 120,000 to 150,000 clones, about 79% found once. The chain carries TRBV7-9 and TRBJ2-2, with D hard to call. Sequences were obtained from PBMCs. This TCR was recovered from a male donor in good health and CMV-seronegative. CDR3 sequence: CASSLPSDTGELFF. CDR3 nucleotide sequence: TGTGCCAGCAGCTTGCCGTCGGACACCGGGGAGCTGTTTTTT.